The next 14 T cell receptor beta chains were all read from a single sample in a study of cytomegalovirus exposure and HLA in healthy donors. Researchers ran the PCR with 60 Vbeta and 13 Jbeta primers. The data were produced by immunoSEQ multiplex PCR, yet TCRdb's version contains in-frame clones alone and is incomplete. This sample's table reports fewer than 85,000 clones. Sequenced sample: PBMCs. These receptors all stem from a woman aged 35 to 49 in good health and CMV-seropositive.

The chain is built from TRBV7-3 and TRBJ2-1; tentative D call: TRBD1 (5 bases). This CDR3 contains 13 residues. The germline V and J ends were trimmed by 1 base and 6 bases, with 7 bases remaining between them. Germline loops: CDR1 SGHTA, CDR2 FQGTGA. CDR3 sequence (DNA): TGTGCCAGCAGCTTAAGGCAGGGCAATGAGCAGTTCTTC. Translating it yields CASSLRQGNEQFF.

This chain uses TRBV19 with TRBJ1-2; D may be TRBD1 (6 bases). The CDR3 loop spans 13 amino acids. V lost 5 bases and J 6 bases, leaving 13 bases between the germline ends. Germline V lookup: CDR1 LNHDA, CDR2 SQIVND (reference sequence). The CDR3 loop reads CASSRLNRDGYTF. Written as DNA, the CDR3 is TGTGCCAGTAGTCGACTTAACAGGGATGGCTACACCTTC.

The chain carries TRBV7-9 and TRBJ2-1; D perhaps matches TRBD2 (6 bases). The CDR3 runs 19 residues. Germline lookup yields CDR1 SEHNR and CDR2 FQNEAQ (reference sequence). Trimming cost V 4 bases and J 0 bases, with 22 bases left between them. The CDR3 bases are TGTGCCAGCAGCTCAAAGCGGGTGATTCAGAATCACTCCTACAATGAGCAGTTCTTC. Its translation is CASSSKRVIQNHSYNEQFF. Looking up the rest from reference TRBV7-9 and TRBJ2-1 gives the full variable domain: DTGVSQNPRHKITKRGQNVTFRCDPISEHNRLYWYRQTLGQGPEFLTYFQNEAQLEKSRLLSDRFSAERPKGSFSTLEIQRTEQGDSAMYLCASSSKRVIQNHSYNEQFFGPGTRLTVL.

V is TRBV1 and J is TRBJ2-2; TRBD1 is the table's D call, not checked against the DNA. TRBV1 is annotated as a pseudogene. There are 17 residues in the CDR3. The DNA of the CDR3 is TGCACCAGCAGCCAAGGGCAGGGCTTGGTCATCGCCGGGGAGCTGTTTTTT. It is translated as CTSSQGQGLVIAGELFF.

V gene TRBV28 combines with J gene TRBJ1-1, with D uncertain. CDR1 and CDR2 (germline): MDHEN, SYDVKM. Trimming took 3 bases from V and 3 from J, leaving 11 bases between them. The CDR3 runs to 14 residues. The CDR3 sequence: CASSFLPQYTEAFF. The CDR3 DNA reads TGTGCCAGCAGTTTCCTTCCCCAGTACACTGAAGCTTTCTTT.

The rearrangement joins TRBV2 to TRBJ2-1, with 9 bases lining up with TRBD2. This CDR3 contains 15 residues. V was pared by 7 bases and J by 7 bases, with 11 bases of the junction left unmatched. Germline CDR1 is SNHLY and CDR2 is FYNNEI. Here the CDR3 reads CASMELAGLGNEQFF. The CDR3 region has the DNA TGTGCCAGCATGGAACTAGCGGGCTTAGGGAATGAGCAGTTCTTC.

Written as DNA, the CDR3 is TGTGCCAGCAGCTTGGTAGCAGCAGCTGAAGCTTTCTTT. Translated: CASSLVAAAEAFF. V is TRBV5-5 and J is TRBJ1-1; unclear D gene. The CDR3 has 13 amino acids. Between the trimmed V and J ends, which lost 0 bases and 6 bases, there was a span of 9 bases. Germline-derived CDR1 and CDR2 are SGHKS and YYEKEE (reference sequence).

The chain uses TRBV7-3 and TRBJ2-1, with 10 bases identical to TRBD2. This CDR3 spans 16 amino acids. Trimming cost V 6 bases and J 7 bases; bases outside gene matches: 12. Germline values: CDR1 SGHTA, CDR2 FQGTGA. CDR3 coding DNA: TGTGCCAGCAGTCAGCCAGCGGGAGGGGCTTTGAATGAGCAGTTCTTC. It encodes CASSQPAGGALNEQFF.

The chain recombines TRBV15 with TRBJ2-3; 7 bases match TRBD2. The CDR3 contains 20 residues. Germline CDR1 is LNHNV and CDR2 is YYDKDF (reference sequence). J lost 2 bases, V lost 0 bases, and 17 bases had no gene match. CDR3 loop: CATSRDDPLEAGSNTDTQYF. The DNA of the CDR3 is TGTGCCACCAGCAGAGATGATCCCCTGGAAGCGGGATCAAACACAGATACGCAGTATTTT.

The CDR3 coding sequence is TGTGCCAGCAAACAGACAGGGGTAAATTCACCCCTCCACTTT. It is translated as CASKQTGVNSPLHF. The chain recombines TRBV7-2 with TRBJ1-6, with 8 positions matching TRBD1. Germline lookup yields CDR1 SGHTA and CDR2 FQGNSA. CDR3 length equals 14 residues. Trimming removed 7 bases from V and 7 bases from J; junction bases left unmatched: 6.

This chain uses TRBV6-4 with TRBJ2-1, with a possible D match to TRBD2 (6 bases). Trimming cost V 0 bases and J 3 bases, with 12 bases left between them. CDR1 MRHNA and CDR2 SNTAGT come from the germline V gene. The CDR3 spans 16 residues. The CDR3 loop is CASSDSPAGDYNEQFF. The DNA of the CDR3 is TGTGCCAGCAGTGACTCACCAGCGGGTGACTACAATGAGCAGTTCTTC.

The chain couples TRBV6-1 to TRBJ2-5; 7 bases fit TRBD1. Germline V gene lookup returns CDR1 MNHNS and CDR2 SASEGT. The trim removed 5 bases at V and 2 bases at J, leaving 8 bases unmatched. The CDR3 runs to 15 residues. CDR3 residues: CASSFDRVIQETQYF. In nucleotides, the CDR3 is TGTGCCAGCAGTTTTGACAGGGTCATTCAAGAGACCCAGTACTTC.

The V and J genes are TRBV30 and TRBJ1-3, with 7 bases matching TRBD1. The CDR3 contains 18 residues. The ends lost 5 bases at V and 0 bases at J; junction bases unmatched: 16. CDR1 GTSNPN and CDR2 SVGIG come from the germline V gene (reference sequence). The DNA of the CDR3 is TGTGCCTGGTCACTTACAGGGGTTAAGCTCTTCTCTGGAAACACCATATATTTT. Its translation is CAWSLTGVKLFSGNTIYF.

CDR3 sequence: CASRRQGFGSPLHF. CDR3 bases: TGTGCCAGCAGACGCCAGGGGTTCGGCTCACCCCTCCACTTT. V gene TRBV5-6 combines with J gene TRBJ1-6; possibly TRBD1 for D (6 bases). This CDR3 spans 14 amino acids. Trimming shortened V by 5 bases and J by 10 bases, and 16 bases separated the two germline ends. Germline lookup yields CDR1 SGHDT and CDR2 YYEEEE.